This entry describes one T cell receptor beta chain. These data are taken from a study of cytomegalovirus exposure and HLA in healthy donors. PCR employed 60 Vbeta and 13 Jbeta primers. TCRdb's copy holds only in-frame clones and misses some; the assay was immunoSEQ multiplex PCR. In the table there are roughly 140,000 clones, about 78% of which are singletons. This CDR3 has 16 residues. CDR1 and CDR2 from the germline V gene are SGHRS and YFSETQ. Losses at the gene ends were 2 bases for V and 4 bases for J; bases not matched to a gene: 8. Sample: PBMCs. The receptor was derived from a man aged 35 to 55 in good health and CMV-seropositive. The chain is built from TRBV5-1 and TRBJ2-3; 9 positions agree with TRBD1. This chain's CDR3 is CASSFERDRVPDTQYF. CDR3 coding DNA: TGCGCCAGCAGCTTCGAGAGGGACAGGGTACCAGATACGCAGTATTTT.